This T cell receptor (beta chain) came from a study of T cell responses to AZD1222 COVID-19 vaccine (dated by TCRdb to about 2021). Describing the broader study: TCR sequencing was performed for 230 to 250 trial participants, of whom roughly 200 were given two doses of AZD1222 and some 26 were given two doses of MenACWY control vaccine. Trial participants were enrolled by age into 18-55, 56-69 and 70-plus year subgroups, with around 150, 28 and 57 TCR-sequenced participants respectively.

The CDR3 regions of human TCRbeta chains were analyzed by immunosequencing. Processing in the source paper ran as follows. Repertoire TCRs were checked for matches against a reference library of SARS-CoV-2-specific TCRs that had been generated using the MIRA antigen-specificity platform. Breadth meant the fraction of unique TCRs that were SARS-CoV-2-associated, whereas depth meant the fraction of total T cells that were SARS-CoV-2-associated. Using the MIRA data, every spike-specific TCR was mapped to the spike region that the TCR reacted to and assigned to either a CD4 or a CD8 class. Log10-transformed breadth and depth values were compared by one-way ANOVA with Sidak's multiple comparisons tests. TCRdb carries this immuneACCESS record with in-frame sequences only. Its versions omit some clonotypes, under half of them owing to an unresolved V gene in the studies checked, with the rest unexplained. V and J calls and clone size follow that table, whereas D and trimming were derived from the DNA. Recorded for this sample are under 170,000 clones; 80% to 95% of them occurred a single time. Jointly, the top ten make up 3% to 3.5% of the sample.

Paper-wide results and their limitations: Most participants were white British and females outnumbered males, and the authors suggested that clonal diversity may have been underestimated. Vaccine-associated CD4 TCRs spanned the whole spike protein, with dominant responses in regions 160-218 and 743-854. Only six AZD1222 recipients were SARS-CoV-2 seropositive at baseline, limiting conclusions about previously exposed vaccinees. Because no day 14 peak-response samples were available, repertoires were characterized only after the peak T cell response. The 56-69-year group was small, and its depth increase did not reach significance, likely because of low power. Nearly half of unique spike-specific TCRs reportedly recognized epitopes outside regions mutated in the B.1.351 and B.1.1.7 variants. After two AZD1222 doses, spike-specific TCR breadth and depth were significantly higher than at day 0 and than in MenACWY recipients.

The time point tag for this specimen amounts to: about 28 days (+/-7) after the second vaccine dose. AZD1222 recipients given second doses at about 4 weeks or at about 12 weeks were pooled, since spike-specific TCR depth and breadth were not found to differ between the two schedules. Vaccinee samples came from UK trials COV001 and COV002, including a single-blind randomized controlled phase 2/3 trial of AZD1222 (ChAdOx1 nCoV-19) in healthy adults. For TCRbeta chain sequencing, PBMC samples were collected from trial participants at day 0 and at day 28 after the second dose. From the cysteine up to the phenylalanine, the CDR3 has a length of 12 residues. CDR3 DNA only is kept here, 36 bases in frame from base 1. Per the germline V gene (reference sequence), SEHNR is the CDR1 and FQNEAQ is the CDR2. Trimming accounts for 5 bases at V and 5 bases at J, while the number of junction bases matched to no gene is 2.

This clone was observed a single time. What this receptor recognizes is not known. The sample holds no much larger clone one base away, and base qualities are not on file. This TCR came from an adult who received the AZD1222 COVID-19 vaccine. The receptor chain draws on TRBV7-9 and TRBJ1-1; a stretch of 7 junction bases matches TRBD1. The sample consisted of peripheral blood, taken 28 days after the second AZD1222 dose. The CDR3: CASSKTGTEAFF. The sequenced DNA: TGTGCCAGCAGCAAGACAGGGACTGAAGCTTTCTTT.